This paragraph reports one T cell receptor (beta chain). Its antigen is unknown. The sample belongs to a study of cytomegalovirus exposure and HLA in healthy donors. 60 Vbeta and 13 Jbeta primers were used in PCR. Here immunoSEQ multiplex PCR was the method, and the copy in TCRdb shows in-frame clones only, minus some. Of 85,000 to 130,000 clones in the sample, roughly 79% were seen once. Germline V gene sequence: CDR1 SGHRS, CDR2 YFSETQ. The CDR3 has 15 amino acids. Trimming removed 0 bases from V and 0 bases from J; junction bases left unmatched: 1. Study outcomes and limitations: Clonal expansion, a later analysis showed, was greater in HLA-associated TCR beta chains than in equally common others. TCR beta V- and J-gene trimming, according to a later analysis, was linked to a missense DCLRE1C variant.

The TCR originated in a man between 60 and 75 years old in good health and CMV-seropositive. Material: PBMCs. This chain connects TRBV5-1 to TRBJ2-7; 9 nucleotides align to TRBD2. CDR3 bases: TGCGCCAGCAGCTTGGGCGGGGGGGCCTCCTACGAGCAGTACTTC. Its translation: CASSLGGGASYEQYF.